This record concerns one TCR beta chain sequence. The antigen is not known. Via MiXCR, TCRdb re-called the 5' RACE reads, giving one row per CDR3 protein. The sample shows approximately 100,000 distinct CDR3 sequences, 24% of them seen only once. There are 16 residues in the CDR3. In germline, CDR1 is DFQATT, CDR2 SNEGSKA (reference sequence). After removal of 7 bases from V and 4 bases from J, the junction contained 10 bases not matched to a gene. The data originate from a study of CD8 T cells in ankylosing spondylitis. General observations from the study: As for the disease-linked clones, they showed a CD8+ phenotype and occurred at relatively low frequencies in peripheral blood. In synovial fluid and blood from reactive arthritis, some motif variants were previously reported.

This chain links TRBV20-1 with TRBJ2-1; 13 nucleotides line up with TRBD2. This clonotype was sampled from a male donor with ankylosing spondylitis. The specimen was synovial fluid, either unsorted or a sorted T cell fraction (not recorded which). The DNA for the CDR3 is TGCAGTGTTCGACTAGCGGGAGGCCCTTTATACAATGAGCAGTTCTTC. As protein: CSVRLAGGPLYNEQFF.